This T cell receptor (beta chain) was identified in a study of cytomegalovirus exposure and HLA in healthy donors. The germline V and J ends were trimmed by 4 bases and 7 bases, with 13 bases remaining between them. Germline-derived CDR1 and CDR2 are LGHNA and YSLEER. The CDR3 is 14 residues long. Primers included in the PCR were 60 Vbeta and 13 Jbeta primers. Measured with immunoSEQ multiplex PCR; TCRdb has only the in-frame clones, and not every one. The repertoire includes some 140,000 clones, 65% to 80% of them detected once, and around 3% sits in the top ten. V is TRBV4-3 and J is TRBJ2-2; TRBD2 might be the D (5 bases). The sample was PBMCs. This clonotype was sampled from a man in his forties in good health and CMV-seronegative. Here the CDR3 DNA reads TGCGCCAGCAGCCGCGTAGAGGGTGTCGGGGAGCTGTTTTTT. Translating it yields CASSRVEGVGELFF.